This TCR beta chain originates from a study of T cell responses to AZD1222 COVID-19 vaccine. Repertoires were generated with immunoSEQ multiplex PCR, while TCRdb's copy carries only in-frame clones and drops some. The profile shows about 150,000 clones, 70% to 90% of them singletons. Notes on this clone: The antigen remains unidentified.

CDR3 length equals 17 residues. The V gene's germline CDR1 is SGHRS and CDR2 YFSETQ. The V and J ends lost 1 base and 1 base, in that order; junction bases with no gene match: 3. Study-level points and caveats: At 160-218 and 743-854, vaccine-associated CD4 TCRs were dominant, and they spanned spike. Compared with day 0, the breadth and depth of the Spike-specific TCR repertoire rose significantly after two doses of AZD1222.

Source: peripheral blood, taken on day 0 of AZD1222 vaccination. The clonotype originates from an adult in good health. The rearrangement joins TRBV5-1 to TRBJ2-1, with TRBD2 matching over 12 bases. CDR3 residues: CASSLRLAGESYNEQFF. DNA of the CDR3: TGCGCCAGCAGCTTGAGACTAGCGGGAGAGTCCTACAATGAGCAGTTCTTC. The full variable domain, rest sourced from reference TRBV5-1 and TRBJ2-1, is KAGVTQTPRYLIKTRGQQVTLSCSPISGHRSVSWYQQTPGQGLQFLFEYFSETQRNKGNFPGRFSGRQFSNSRSEMNVSTLELGDSALYLCASSLRLAGESYNEQFFGPGTRLTVL.